One and the same sample provided the 27 T cell receptor beta chains below, sequenced in a study of T cell repertoires in cytomegalovirus infection. TCRdb re-called the reads through MiXCR, storing one row per CDR3 protein. The repertoire holds around 320,000 distinct CDR3 sequences, with over 7.5% as singletons. The specimen sequenced was PBMCs. The receptor set was obtained from a human donor in good health (CMV status not recorded). Some clones in this sample may be carry-over from other donors' samples.

The table lists this clonotype with a few counts. This chain uses TRBV27 with TRBJ2-5; 9 bases map to TRBD1. Germline V gene lookup returns CDR1 MNHEY and CDR2 SMNVEV (reference sequence). V dropped 5 bases and J dropped 2; count of bases not matched to a gene: 6. There are 15 residues in the CDR3. The CDR3 sequence is CASSHRGRSQETQYF. For the CDR3, the DNA is TGTGCCAGCAGTCACAGGGGGCGCAGTCAAGAGACCCAGTACTTC.

Ten or more counts support this clonotype. The chain links TRBV6-5 to TRBJ2-6; no firm D call. V was pared by 6 bases and J by 0 bases, with 15 bases between. The CDR3 is 17 residues long. Germline CDR1 reads MNHEY; CDR2 reads SVGAGI. CDR3 residues: CASRIFTFRSGANVLTF. The CDR3 DNA reads TGTGCCAGCAGGATCTTTACTTTCCGCTCTGGGGCCAACGTCCTGACTTTC.

With respect to this clonotype: A single base separates this from a much larger clone, so it may be a read error. V is TRBV7-2 and J is TRBJ1-5, with 8 bases identical to TRBD1. The J segment lost 5 bases and the V segment lost 5 bases, leaving 8 bases of the junction unmatched. The CDR3 sequence is 15 residues long. Germline CDR1 reads SGHTA; CDR2 reads FQGNSA. CDR3 sequence: CTSSMTGTGDQPQHF. Here the CDR3 DNA reads TGTACCAGCAGCATGACCGGGACAGGAGATCAGCCCCAGCATTTT.

This clonotype was detected a few times. This chain links TRBV6-6 with TRBJ2-3, with a weak D call TRBD2 (6 bases). CDR1 is MNHNY, CDR2 SVGAGI, per germline (reference sequence). The CDR3 is 13 amino acids. Trimming stripped 2 bases from V and 6 bases from J, with 9 bases between. CDR3 amino acids: CASSYPGRDTQYF. The CDR3 DNA is TGTGCCAGCAGTTACCCGGGGAGGGATACGCAGTATTTT.

This clonotype was found a few times. This sequence joins TRBV4-2 and TRBJ2-7; the D call may be TRBD1 or TRBD2 (6 bases each). Trimming stripped 1 base from V and 3 bases from J, with 19 bases between. The CDR3 consists of 17 residues. Germline loops: CDR1 LGHNA, CDR2 YNFKEQ. In DNA form, the CDR3 reads TGTGCCAGCAGCCAAGGGAAAGGGAAGGAGGGGGACTACGAGCAGTACTTC. Amino acid sequence: CASSQGKGKEGDYEQYF.

This sequence joins TRBV5-6 and TRBJ1-2; TRBD1 matches at 8 bases. The CDR3 has 12 residues. Germline CDR1 reads SGHDT; CDR2 reads YYEEEE. V lost 3 bases and J lost 13; bases outside the gene matches: 8. CDR3 DNA: TGTGCCAGCAGCTCGGCAGGGGGCCAGGGCACCTTC. It translates to CASSSAGGQGTF.

At least ten counts were recorded for this clonotype. This chain joins TRBV18 and TRBJ2-1, with D hard to call. Germline CDR1 is KGHSH and CDR2 is LQKENI. The CDR3 has 14 residues. Deletions cut 3 bases from V and 10 bases from J, with 16 bases between. CDR3 nucleotide sequence: TGTGCCAGCTCACCCTACTACCAACGGTCCGAGCAGTTCTTC. This encodes CASSPYYQRSEQFF.

This clonotype occurred many times. The gene calls are TRBV7-2 and TRBJ1-1, with 10 bases aligning to TRBD1. The CDR3 has 15 amino acids. The germline CDR1 and CDR2 sequences are SGHTA and FQGNSA. Trimming removed 5 bases from V and 1 base from J; junction bases left unmatched: 4. CDR3 region: CASSPGTGANTEAFF. The CDR3 coding sequence is TGTGCCAGCAGCCCTGGGACAGGGGCGAACACTGAAGCTTTCTTT.

The chain joins TRBV4-1 to TRBJ2-5; 7 nucleotides line up with TRBD2. Trimming took 3 bases from V and 5 from J; bases not matched to a gene: 12. The CDR3 totals 16 residues. CDR1 is MGHRA and CDR2 is YSYEKL in the germline V gene. CDR3 coding DNA: TGCGCCAGCAGCCAGTTCGACGGACTAGGGTTGGAGACCCAGTACTTC. Its protein is CASSQFDGLGLETQYF.

CDR3 nucleotides: TGTGCCAGCAGCTCCCGGCGGGCGGGAGGGGGGGATGAGCAGTTCTTC. It translates to CASSSRRAGGGDEQFF. This chain connects TRBV11-2 to TRBJ2-1; 9 nucleotides match TRBD2. V shed 4 bases and J 8 bases; nucleotides not matched to a gene: 12. The CDR3 consists of 16 residues. Germline CDR1 and CDR2: SGHAT and FQNNGV.

This clonotype was found a few times. This chain joins TRBV14 and TRBJ1-1; D is possibly TRBD1 (5 bases). The V end lost 3 bases, the J end lost 7 bases, and 21 bases lay between the germline ends. Germline assignment: CDR1 SGHDN and CDR2 FVKESK. This CDR3 spans 16 amino acids. The CDR3 DNA sequence: TGTGCCAGCAGCCAGACGGGGGGAGGAAGTCGTATTGAAGCTTTCTTT. Protein sequence: CASSQTGGGSRIEAFF. The complete variable domain, with remaining parts taken from reference TRBV14 and TRBJ1-1, reads EAGVTQFPSHSVIEKGQTVTLRCDPISGHDNLYWYRRVMGKEIKFLLHFVKESKQDESGMPNNRFLAERTGGTYSTLKVQPAELEDSGVYFCASSQTGGGSRIEAFFGQGTRLTVV.

V is TRBV11-2 and J is TRBJ2-1, with D possibly being TRBD2 (5 bases). The germline V and J ends were trimmed by 4 bases and 4 bases, with 14 bases remaining between them. Per the germline V gene, CDR1 is SGHAT and CDR2 is FQNNGV. The CDR3 runs 15 residues. The chain's CDR3 is CASSSNRGLYNEQFF. DNA of the CDR3: TGTGCCAGCAGCTCCAACCGAGGGCTATACAATGAGCAGTTCTTC.

The V and J genes are TRBV20-1 and TRBJ2-1; 10 bases agree with TRBD1. Losses at the gene ends were 6 bases for V and 8 bases for J; bases not matched to a gene: 7. This CDR3 contains 13 residues. In germline, CDR1 is DFQATT, CDR2 SNEGSKA (reference sequence). CDR3 sequence (DNA): TGCAGTGCCCCCCGACAGGGGGCCGATGAGCAGTTCTTC. Translated: CSAPRQGADEQFF.

This clonotype was counted at least ten times. The V and J genes are TRBV7-2 and TRBJ2-7; D may be TRBD2 (5 bases). The CDR3 covers 14 residues. Trimming removed 1 base at V and 3 bases at J, with 10 bases between. Germline V gene lookup returns CDR1 SGHTA and CDR2 FQGNSA. The CDR3 sequence is CASSLDLALYEQYF. The CDR3 DNA reads as TGTGCCAGCAGCTTAGATTTAGCGCTCTACGAGCAGTACTTC.

The rearrangement uses TRBV6-2 or TRBV6-3 and TRBJ1-5, with TRBD1 matching 7 bases. This CDR3 is built from 18 residues. From germline, CDR1 is MNHEY and CDR2 SVGEGT. Germline trimming cut 4 bases from V and 2 bases from J; bases unmatched to any gene: 14. The CDR3 DNA reads as TGTGCCAGCAGTTCGCCTTTTATCGCCCAGGGGGGCAATCAGCCCCAGCATTTT. It translates to CASSSPFIAQGGNQPQHF.

This clonotype has more than one count but fewer than ten. This sequence joins TRBV12-3 or TRBV12-4 and TRBJ1-2; 9 bases agree with TRBD1. This CDR3 comprises 15 residues. The ends lost 5 bases at V and 8 bases at J; junction bases unmatched: 12. Here the CDR3 DNA reads TGTGCCAGCAGTCCGCGGGACAGGGTCCTAGAAGGCTACACCTTC. Encoded protein: CASSPRDRVLEGYTF.

This clonotype was seen ten or more times. The chain employs TRBV15 and TRBJ2-3, with D uncertain. This CDR3 comprises 14 residues. Trimming removed 1 base at V and 5 bases at J, with 10 bases between. Germline lookup yields CDR1 LNHNV and CDR2 YYDKDF (reference sequence). CDR3 amino acids: CATSRASEVDTQYF. The DNA of the CDR3 is TGTGCCACCAGCAGAGCTTCAGAAGTAGATACGCAGTATTTT.

This sequence joins TRBV4-3 and TRBJ2-7, with no clear D. Germline V gives CDR1 LGHNA, CDR2 YSLEER. Trimming took 0 bases from V and 6 from J, leaving 12 bases between them. The CDR3 loop spans 14 amino acids. The CDR3 bases are TGCGCCAGCAGCCAAGATAGTAACTCGGTCGAGCAGTACTTC. This translates into CASSQDSNSVEQYF.

This clonotype was detected many times. The chain is built from TRBV12-3 or TRBV12-4 and TRBJ1-2, with 7 bases identical to TRBD1. After removal of 7 bases from V and 7 bases from J, the junction contained 9 bases not matched to a gene. This CDR3 region has 13 residues. CDR3 in amino acids: CASNPQGRGGYTF. In DNA, the CDR3 is TGTGCCAGCAACCCACAGGGGCGCGGTGGCTACACCTTC.

As concerns this clonotype: Germline and junction disagree at one end, which may indicate a read error. The chain links TRBV20-1 to TRBJ2-2, with a weak D call TRBD1 (6 bases). Germline V gives CDR1 DFQATT, CDR2 SNEGSKA (reference sequence). The CDR3 covers 14 residues. The DNA for the CDR3 is TGCAGTGCGCCCGGGACACCGAAGACCGGGGAGCTGTTTTTT. Translating it yields CSAPGTPKTGELFF.

This clonotype appeared once. The V and J genes are TRBV6-6 and TRBJ1-2; maybe TRBD1 (6 bases). The CDR3 length is 13 residues. The germline V gene has CDR1 MNHNY and CDR2 SVGAGI (reference sequence). The V and J ends lost 8 bases and 7 bases respectively, with 17 bases between them. The CDR3 DNA sequence: TGTGCCAGCCCAGGCCCGGGGGCGAGTGGCTACACCTTC. Amino acid sequence: CASPGPGASGYTF.

The chain uses TRBV28 and TRBJ2-4; no firm D call. Germline V CDR1 and CDR2: MDHEN, SYDVKM. The CDR3 runs to 14 residues. Trimming removed 4 bases from V and 1 base from J, with 8 bases in between. CDR3 protein: CASSYPSAKNIQYF. CDR3 nucleotide sequence: TGTGCCAGCAGTTATCCCTCGGCCAAAAACATTCAGTACTTC.

Only a few counts were recorded for this clonotype. V gene TRBV29-1 combines with J gene TRBJ2-7, with TRBD1 identical over 7 bases. Germline V gene data show CDR1 as SQVTM and CDR2 as ANQGSEA. V shed 7 bases, J shed 3 bases, and the junction held 6 bases outside the gene matches. The CDR3 extends over 12 amino acids. In nucleotides, the CDR3 is TGCAGCGCGACAGGGTTGGGCTACGAGCAGTACTTC. It encodes CSATGLGYEQYF.

This clonotype was seen more than once but under ten times. The V gene is TRBV2, the J gene TRBJ2-1, with unresolved D. CDR1 and CDR2 (germline): SNHLY, FYNNEI. Trimming shortened V by 2 bases and J by 7 bases, and 27 bases separated the two germline ends. This CDR3 region has 19 residues. The CDR3 nucleotides are TGTGCCAGCAGTGAAAAGTACGGCACAGATCGGATTCGTGGGAATGAGCAGTTCTTC. Its translation is CASSEKYGTDRIRGNEQFF.

This clonotype has just a few counts. V is TRBV28 and J is TRBJ2-3, with TRBD2 matching 7 bases. V gave up 8 bases and J gave up 8 bases; unmatched junction bases: 16. Per germline, CDR1 MDHEN and CDR2 SYDVKM. The CDR3 runs 15 residues. CDR3 loop: CASSRRGSYGVTQYF. The CDR3 coding sequence is TGTGCCAGCTCTCGCCGCGGGAGTTATGGTGTTACGCAGTATTTT.

This clonotype has ten or more counts. V and J are TRBV28 and TRBJ1-3; D is undetermined. Trimming stripped 5 bases from V and 4 bases from J, with 12 bases between. The CDR3 is 14 amino acids. CDR1 is MDHEN, CDR2 SYDVKM, per germline. CDR3 nucleotide sequence: TGTGCCAGCAGTCTAGAGCTCCCGGGAAACACCATATATTTT. This sequence encodes CASSLELPGNTIYF.

This clonotype was observed at least ten times. The chain employs TRBV12-3 or TRBV12-4 and TRBJ1-1, with D tentatively TRBD1 (5 bases). The CDR3 consists of 14 residues. The ends were cut back, 7 bases at V and 4 bases at J, with 16 bases in the middle. CDR3 sequence (DNA): TGTGCCAGCACACACCTCGGGGCAGCCACTGAAGCTTTCTTT. As protein: CASTHLGAATEAFF.